Listed here is a single TCR beta chain. Its antigen remains unknown. This sample was taken from a study of T cell responses to AZD1222 COVID-19 vaccine. Whole-study findings and limits: There were repertoire samples only from the period after the peak T cell response. Along spike, vaccine-associated CD4 TCRs were found throughout, with dominance at 160-218 and 743-854. Donors were largely white British and mainly female; clonal diversity was possibly underestimated. Receipt of two AZD1222 doses was followed by a rise in Spike-specific TCR breadth and depth.

V lost 4 bases, J lost 1 base, and 14 bases lay in between. Per germline, CDR1 MNHEY and CDR2 SVGAGI. The CDR3 loop spans 16 amino acids. The data were produced by immunoSEQ multiplex PCR, yet TCRdb's version contains in-frame clones alone and is incomplete. The repertoire holds 170,000 or so clones, with 90% as singletons. J is TRBJ1-3 and V is TRBV6-5; D is possibly TRBD1 (5 bases). This TCR came from an adult in good health. Sequences were derived from peripheral blood, sampled on day 0 of AZD1222 vaccination. CDR3 in DNA: TGTGCCAGCAGTTCCCAGGGAAGCGTTTCTGGAAACACCATATATTTT. As protein: CASSSQGSVSGNTIYF.